Given below is one T cell receptor beta chain in context. The sample originates from a study of blood T cell repertoires in COVID-19. Study background: Sources were T cells, B-cell-depleted T cells, or PBMCs; the material itself was cDNA or gDNA.

In the original processing: Reference gene primer amplification gave estimated nucleated cell counts. Assay used: immunoSEQ multiplex PCR; TCRdb lists only in-frame clones, some missing. For V, J and clone size, that table is used; D and trimming come from the DNA. The sample contains 200,000 to 250,000 clones, around 85% of which appear only once. The CDR3 has 14 amino acids. Per the germline V gene, CDR1 is KGHSH and CDR2 is LQKENI. V shed 1 base and J shed 4 bases, with 10 bases lying between them. This TCR came from a woman in her sixties or seventies with COVID-19, enrolled during active disease. The specimen sequenced was peripheral blood. V and J are TRBV18 and TRBJ1-1, with D possibly being TRBD1 (5 bases). In DNA, the CDR3 is TGTGCCAGCTCACCACTGGGGACTGGCACTGAAGCTTTCTTT. Residues: CASSPLGTGTEAFF.